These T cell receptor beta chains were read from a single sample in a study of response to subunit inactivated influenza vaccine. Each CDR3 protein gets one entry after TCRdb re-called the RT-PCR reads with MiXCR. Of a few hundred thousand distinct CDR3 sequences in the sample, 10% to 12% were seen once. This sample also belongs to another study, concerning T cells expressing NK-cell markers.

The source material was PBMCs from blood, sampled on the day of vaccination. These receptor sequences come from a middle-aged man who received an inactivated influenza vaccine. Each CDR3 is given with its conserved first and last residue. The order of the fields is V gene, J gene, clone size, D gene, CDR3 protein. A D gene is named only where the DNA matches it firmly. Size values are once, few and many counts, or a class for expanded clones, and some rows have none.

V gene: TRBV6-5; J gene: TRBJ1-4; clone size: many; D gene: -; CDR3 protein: CASSFSGTRGGKLFF
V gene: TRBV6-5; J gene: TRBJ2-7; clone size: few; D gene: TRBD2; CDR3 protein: CASSYSATSGRIPYEQYF
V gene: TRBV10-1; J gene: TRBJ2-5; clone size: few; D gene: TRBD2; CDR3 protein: CASSESWTSGPQYF
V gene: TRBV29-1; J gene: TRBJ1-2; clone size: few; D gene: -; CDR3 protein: CSVRVTYGYTF
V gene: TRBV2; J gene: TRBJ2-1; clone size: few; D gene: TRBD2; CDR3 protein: CASIGTSDNEQFF
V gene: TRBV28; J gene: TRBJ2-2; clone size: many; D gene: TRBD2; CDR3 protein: CATWTSENTGELFF
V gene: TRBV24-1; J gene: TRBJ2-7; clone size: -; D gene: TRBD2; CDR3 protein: CATSEGLPGEQYF
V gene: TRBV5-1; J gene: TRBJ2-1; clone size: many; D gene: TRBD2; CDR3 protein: CASSPKAGNAYNEQFF
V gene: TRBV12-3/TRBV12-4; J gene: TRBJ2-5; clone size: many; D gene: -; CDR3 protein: CASSLGGGTQETQYF
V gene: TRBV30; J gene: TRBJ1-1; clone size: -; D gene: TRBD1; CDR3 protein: CAWDTGTANTEAFF
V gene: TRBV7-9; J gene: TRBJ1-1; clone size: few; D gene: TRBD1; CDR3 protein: CASSSYDRGIEAFF
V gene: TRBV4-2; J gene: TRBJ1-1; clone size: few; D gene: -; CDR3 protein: CASSQDAGKAEAFF
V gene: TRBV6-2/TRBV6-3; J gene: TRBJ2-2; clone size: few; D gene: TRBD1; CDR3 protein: CASSKRTGVGELFF